These 27 T cell receptor beta chains originate from one sample sequenced in a study of cytomegalovirus exposure and HLA in healthy donors. The PCR was carried out with 60 Vbeta primers and 13 Jbeta primers. This table comes from immunoSEQ multiplex PCR, and its TCRdb copy is limited to in-frame clones, with some not included. The sample consists of 200,000 to 250,000 clones, approximately 82% of them appearing once. Source material: PBMCs. Receptors originate from a woman between 40 and 55 years old in good health and CMV-seronegative.

This chain links TRBV4-2 with TRBJ2-4; 9 nucleotides align to TRBD1. Germline lookup yields CDR1 LGHNA and CDR2 YNFKEQ. The CDR3 consists of 16 residues. V lost 0 bases, J lost 3 bases, and 3 bases stayed unmatched. DNA for the CDR3: TGTGCCAGCAGCCAAGATCTGACAGGGGGCAAAAACATTCAGTACTTC. Translation: CASSQDLTGGKNIQYF.

The V gene is TRBV4-1, the J gene TRBJ2-7, with 8 positions matching TRBD1. This CDR3 comprises 14 residues. V lost 4 bases to trimming and J lost 1 base; unmatched junction nucleotides: 3. Germline V gene sequence: CDR1 MGHRA, CDR2 YSYEKL. The CDR3 loop reads CASSPGQDSYEQYF. The CDR3 coding sequence is TGCGCCAGCAGCCCGGGACAGGATTCCTACGAGCAGTACTTC.

A single count supports this clone. V gene TRBV7-9 combines with J gene TRBJ1-6; weak D call: TRBD1 (6 bases). Deletions cut 5 bases from V and 7 bases from J, with 15 bases between. The CDR3 is 15 residues long. Germline CDR1 and CDR2: SEHNR and FQNEAQ (reference sequence). The CDR3 sequence: CASSASGGANSPLHF. DNA of the CDR3: TGTGCCAGCAGCGCCTCGGGGGGCGCGAATTCACCCCTCCACTTT. The whole variable domain, remainder taken from reference TRBV7-9 and TRBJ1-6, is DTGVSQNPRHKITKRGQNVTFRCDPISEHNRLYWYRQTLGQGPEFLTYFQNEAQLEKSRLLSDRFSAERPKGSFSTLEIQRTEQGDSAMYLCASSASGGANSPLHFGNGTRLTVT.

The rearrangement joins TRBV28 to TRBJ1-5; tentatively, D is TRBD1 (5 bases). Between the trimmed V and J ends, which lost 3 bases and 2 bases, there was a span of 11 bases. The CDR3 extends over 15 amino acids. Germline CDR1 reads MDHEN; CDR2 reads SYDVKM. CDR3 in amino acids: CASSLWGEGNQPQHF. In DNA, the CDR3 is TGTGCCAGCAGTTTGTGGGGCGAGGGCAATCAGCCCCAGCATTTT.

This chain connects TRBV5-4 to TRBJ2-5; D is possibly TRBD2 (5 bases). Gene TRBJ2-7 matches the end of the DNA better, so the J call may be wrong. There are 13 residues in the CDR3. CDR1 and CDR2 from the germline V gene are SGHNT and YYREEE (reference sequence). The CDR3 sequence: CASSRGSDYEQYF. CDR3 nucleotides: TGTGCCAGCAGTAGAGGGAGCGACTACGAGCAGTACTTC.

J is TRBJ1-2 and V is TRBV19; no clear D gene. The V gene's germline CDR1 is LNHDA and CDR2 SQIVND (reference sequence). V was pared by 3 bases and J by 4 bases, with 12 bases between. The length of the CDR3 is 14 residues. Here the CDR3 DNA reads TGTGCCAGTAGTATGAACGATAGAACCTATGGCTACACCTTC. It is translated as CASSMNDRTYGYTF.

V is TRBV13 and J is TRBJ1-1; D gene uncertain. This CDR3 has 15 amino acids. Germline values: CDR1 PRHDT, CDR2 FYEKMQ (reference sequence). Trimming pared 0 bases from V and 5 bases from J, leaving 13 bases between. CDR3 protein: CASSLGRGSQTEAFF. In DNA, the CDR3 is TGTGCCAGCAGCTTAGGCCGGGGTTCTCAGACTGAAGCTTTCTTT.

The table lists this clone with a count of one. Other nucleotide sequences from this sample produce the same CDR3. The rearrangement uses TRBV11-3 and TRBJ2-2; TRBD2 is a possible D gene (6 bases). Germline values: CDR1 SGHNT, CDR2 YENEEA. The CDR3 loop spans 15 amino acids. V was cut by 3 bases and J by 0 bases, with 8 bases left in between. CDR3 region: CASSFSGANTGELFF. In DNA form, the CDR3 reads TGTGCCAGCAGCTTCTCGGGAGCGAACACCGGGGAGCTGTTTTTT.

The chain has TRBV6-5 and TRBJ2-1; 10 nucleotides match TRBD2. CDR1 is MNHEY and CDR2 is SVGAGI in the germline V gene. The CDR3 runs to 15 residues. Losses at the gene ends were 6 bases for V and 7 bases for J; bases not matched to a gene: 9. The chain's CDR3 is CASRSSGGAWNEQFF. In DNA, the CDR3 is TGTGCCAGCAGGTCAAGCGGGGGGGCCTGGAATGAGCAGTTCTTC.

This clone was observed once. This sequence joins TRBV2 and TRBJ1-1; maybe TRBD1 (6 bases). Between the trimmed V and J ends, which lost 6 bases and 1 base, there was a span of 18 bases. The CDR3 has 16 amino acids. CDR1 and CDR2 from the germline V gene are SNHLY and FYNNEI. The CDR3, as DNA: TGTGCCAGCAGCTTATCATCAGGGGTTAAGAACACTGAAGCTTTCTTT. Its translation: CASSLSSGVKNTEAFF.

This clone was observed a handful of times. CDR3 DNA sequence: TGTGCCAGCAGGCTGGGACAGTTCTCTGGAAACACCATATATTTT. This translates into CASRLGQFSGNTIYF. The chain employs TRBV5-8 and TRBJ1-3; 7 bases fit TRBD1. Germline lookup yields CDR1 SGHTS and CDR2 YDEGEE. CDR3 length: 15 residues. Trimming removed 5 bases from V and 0 bases from J; junction bases left unmatched: 5.

The chain combines TRBV27 with TRBJ2-2, with 9 positions matching TRBD2. The J segment lost 4 bases and the V segment lost 3 bases, leaving 12 bases of the junction unmatched. This CDR3 comprises 18 residues. Germline V gene data show CDR1 as MNHEY and CDR2 as SMNVEV (reference sequence). Here the CDR3 reads CASSLGALAGAFTGELFF. In DNA, the CDR3 is TGTGCCAGCAGTTTGGGGGCCTTAGCGGGGGCCTTCACCGGGGAGCTGTTTTTT.

The chain's CDR3 is CASSHTGTGVFDEQFF. The CDR3 nucleotides read TGCGCCAGCAGCCACACCGGGACAGGGGTTTTCGATGAGCAGTTCTTC. The chain couples TRBV5-1 to TRBJ2-1, with TRBD1 matching over 10 bases. This CDR3 has 16 residues. The trim removed 4 bases at V and 8 bases at J, leaving 12 bases unmatched. Germline lookup yields CDR1 SGHRS and CDR2 YFSETQ.

The rearrangement joins TRBV5-6 to TRBJ2-5; TRBD1 agrees at 10 bases. With the DNA end fitting TRBJ2-7 better, the J assignment may be wrong. Germline lookup yields CDR1 SGHDT and CDR2 YYEEEE. This CDR3 is 16 amino acids long. The CDR3 is CASSHGTGEPSYEQYF. CDR3 nucleotides: TGTGCCAGCAGCCACGGGACAGGGGAGCCGTCCTACGAGCAGTACTTC.

This rearrangement joins TRBV5-1 to TRBJ1-1; the D gene is possibly TRBD1 (5 bases). This CDR3 comprises 13 residues. The V end lost 6 bases, the J end lost 1 base, and 10 bases lay between the germline ends. In germline, CDR1 is SGHRS, CDR2 YFSETQ. For the CDR3, the DNA is TGCGCCAGCAACGACGGGGGGAACACTGAAGCTTTCTTT. Translating it yields CASNDGGNTEAFF.

The CDR3 reads CASSLGGGNEKLFF. For the CDR3, the DNA is TGTGCCAGCAGCTTAGGAGGGGGCAATGAAAAACTGTTTTTT. The genes are TRBV11-2 and TRBJ1-4, with 7 positions matching TRBD1. The V gene's germline CDR1 is SGHAT and CDR2 FQNNGV. J was trimmed by 5 bases and V by 1 base; bases with no gene match: 1. This CDR3 contains 14 residues. The whole variable domain, filled in from reference TRBV11-2 and TRBJ1-4, reads EAGVAQSPRYKIIEKRQSVAFWCNPISGHATLYWYQQILGQGPKLLIQFQNNGVVDDSQLPKDRFSAERLKGVDSTLKIQPAKLEDSAVYLCASSLGGGNEKLFFGSGTQLSVL.

The chain links TRBV28 to TRBJ2-5; TRBD1 might be the D (6 bases). V lost 5 bases and J lost 4, with 14 bases in between. CDR3 length equals 14 residues. Germline CDR1 and CDR2: MDHEN and SYDVKM. The DNA of the CDR3 is TGTGCCAGCAGTCTTACAGGGTTGGGAGAGACCCAGTACTTC. It is translated as CASSLTGLGETQYF.

V and J are TRBV27 and TRBJ2-1; D call uncertain. Per germline, CDR1 MNHEY and CDR2 SMNVEV (reference sequence). V was trimmed by 7 bases and J by 4 bases, leaving 8 bases between them. The CDR3 length is 12 residues. CDR3 bases: TGTGCCAGCATGTCACGGTACAATGAGCAGTTCTTC. This sequence encodes CASMSRYNEQFF.

The chain joins TRBV5-8 to TRBJ2-4; 7 bases align to TRBD2. This CDR3 contains 15 residues. Germline loops: CDR1 SGHTS, CDR2 YDEGEE. The V and J ends lost 6 bases and 3 bases, in that order; junction bases with no gene match: 9. CDR3 amino acids: CASIPVQRGKNIQYF. As DNA, the CDR3 is TGTGCCAGCATCCCAGTGCAGCGGGGCAAAAACATTCAGTACTTC. The full variable domain, its missing parts supplied by reference TRBV5-8 and TRBJ2-4, is EAGVTQSPTHLIKTRGQQATLRCSPISGHTSVYWYQQALGLGLQFLLWYDEGEERNRGNFPPRFSGRQFPNYSSELNVNALELEDSALYLCASIPVQRGKNIQYFGAGTRLSVL.

This chain joins TRBV28 and TRBJ2-5; the D gene is possibly TRBD1 (6 bases). The germline V gene has CDR1 MDHEN and CDR2 SYDVKM. V lost 3 bases and J 5 bases, leaving 16 bases between the germline ends. The CDR3 is 15 amino acids. The CDR3 DNA follows: TGTGCCAGCAGTTTGACAGGTGCCTTGGGTGAGACCCAGTACTTC. Protein sequence: CASSLTGALGETQYF.

This clone was observed once. The genes are TRBV28 and TRBJ2-3; TRBD2 agrees at 8 bases. CDR1 and CDR2 from the germline V gene are MDHEN and SYDVKM. The length of the CDR3 is 15 residues. The CDR3 sequence: CATGPIAGSTDTQYF. The CDR3 bases are TGTGCTACAGGACCAATAGCGGGGAGCACAGATACGCAGTATTTT.

In this sample, this clone turned up a few times. V usage is TRBV5-8 and J usage is TRBJ1-1, with D tentatively TRBD1 (5 bases). V was pared by 3 bases and J by 1 base, with 16 bases between. Germline CDR1 SGHTS, CDR2 YDEGEE. This CDR3 has 16 residues. The CDR3 DNA reads TGTGCCAGCAGCTCATGGGGGGACGTCGGGAACACTGAAGCTTTCTTT. As protein: CASSSWGDVGNTEAFF.

J is TRBJ2-5 and V is TRBV6-1; D perhaps matches TRBD1 (5 bases). Germline assignment: CDR1 MNHNS and CDR2 SASEGT. The CDR3 loop spans 15 amino acids. V lost 6 bases to trimming and J lost 5 bases, with 19 bases between them. The CDR3 here is CASRPQGTQSETQYF. CDR3 bases: TGTGCCAGCAGGCCTCAGGGAACCCAAAGTGAGACCCAGTACTTC.

This chain connects TRBV6-1 to TRBJ1-6, with a possible D match to TRBD1 (5 bases). Germline CDR1 reads MNHNS; CDR2 reads SASEGT. V was cut by 2 bases and J by 11 bases, with 16 bases left in between. This CDR3 region has 15 residues. The chain's CDR3 is CASSESGGGATPLHF. In DNA, the CDR3 is TGTGCCAGCAGTGAATCAGGAGGAGGGGCCACACCCCTCCACTTT.

Remarks on this clone: One end of the junction is discordant with germline, which a read error may explain. This sequence joins TRBV7-9 and TRBJ1-5; weak D call: TRBD1 (5 bases). Germline V lookup: CDR1 SEHNR, CDR2 FQNEAQ (reference sequence). The CDR3 covers 15 residues. CDR3 sequence: CSSSQGVNSNQPQHF. CDR3 sequence (DNA): TGTTCCAGCAGTCAGGGCGTGAATAGCAATCAGCCCCAGCATTTT.

The chain recombines TRBV15 with TRBJ2-5; 7 bases are a match to TRBD1. The end of the DNA is better explained by TRBJ2-7, so the J call may be wrong. The germline gives CDR1 LNHNV, CDR2 YYDKDF (reference sequence). The CDR3 has 14 amino acids. The CDR3 region has the DNA TGTGCCACCAGCAGAGAGGCAGGGGGCTACGAGCAGTACTTC. It specifies CATSREAGGYEQYF.

This clone was seen a handful of times. This rearrangement joins TRBV2 to TRBJ2-3; 8 bases agree with TRBD1. CDR1 SNHLY and CDR2 FYNNEI come from the germline V gene. The CDR3 runs 15 residues. V gave up 6 bases and J gave up 0 bases; unmatched junction bases: 5. The CDR3 protein is CASSYRQGSTDTQYF. CDR3 bases: TGTGCCAGCAGCTATCGACAGGGGAGCACAGATACGCAGTATTTT.